Many counts were recorded for the clone carrying this T cell receptor beta chain. Antigen specificity is unknown. The CDR3 spans 15 residues. The germline V and J ends were trimmed by 5 bases and 1 base, with 15 bases remaining between them. Per germline, CDR1 SGHTA and CDR2 FQGNSA. These data come from a study of T cell repertoires in cytomegalovirus infection. Whole-study context: Signatures in public TCR beta sequences pointed to both CMV infection and matching HLA type.

In TCRdb, the reads were re-called with MiXCR into one record per CDR3 protein. Of some 390,000 distinct CDR3 sequences in the sample, roughly 20% are singletons; the top ten hold 7.5% to 9%. Study-level findings and limits: Adding up the frequency of public TCR beta families identified people who carried CMV plus the relevant HLA.

Material for sequencing was PBMCs. This sequence joins TRBV7-2 and TRBJ2-7; tentative D call: TRBD2 (6 bases). The receptor comes from a human donor in good health (CMV status not recorded). Some clones in this sample may be carry-over from other donors' samples. The CDR3 coding sequence is TGTGCCAGCAGCCCAAGGGCTAGCGCATCCTACGAGCAGTACTTC. Translated: CASSPRASASYEQYF.